Presented here are 32 T cell receptor beta chains from one specimen sequenced in a study of regulatory T cells in long-lasting Graves disease. Time point: newly diagnosed GD, antithyroid drugs for less than 3 months. Extracted RNA from PBMCs served as the source of the TCR library. Arm-PCR with iRepertoire HTBI primers amplified the CDR3 regions for these TCR beta libraries. TCRdb analysed the multiplex PCR reads with MiXCR anew, one entry per CDR3 protein. The profile shows 600,000 to 650,000 distinct CDR3 sequences, around 17% of them singletons. The same sample was also studied in work on T cells in Graves' hyperthyroidism and ophthalmopathy.

The specimen comprised peripheral blood mononuclear cells (PBMCs), sampled at new diagnosis, from a patient treated with antithyroid drugs. The receptors originated from a woman in her 30s with Graves disease.

V and J are TRBV5-1 and TRBJ2-7; possible D gene TRBD2, 5 bases. Looked up from germline, CDR1 is SGHRS and CDR2 is YFSETQ. V was shortened by 4 bases and J by 2 bases, with 22 bases between the two germline ends. CDR3 size: 17 residues. The CDR3 sequence: CASSNPLRERLPYEQYF. The CDR3 DNA sequence: TGCGCCAGCAGCAATCCCCTCCGGGAACGGCTGCCCTACGAGCAGTACTTC.

This clonotype showed up just a few times. The chain is built from TRBV12-3 or TRBV12-4 and TRBJ2-2, with D maybe TRBD2 (5 bases). The CDR3 sequence is 17 residues long. V lost 3 bases to trimming and J lost 7 bases, with 21 bases between them. CDR3 residues: CASSFSASVPRGGELFF. Here the CDR3 DNA reads TGTGCCAGCAGTTTTTCGGCCAGCGTCCCCCGGGGCGGGGAGCTGTTTTTT.

There are many counts of this clonotype. The V call is TRBV2, the J call TRBJ2-1, with TRBD1 identical over 8 bases. V lost 6 bases and J lost 9; bases outside the gene matches: 13. Germline CDR1 and CDR2: SNHLY and FYNNEI. This CDR3 comprises 15 residues. The CDR3 nucleotides are TGTGCCAGCAGGACGGACAGGGTCGGTGGCGGTGAGCAGTTCTTC. Protein product: CASRTDRVGGGEQFF.

This clonotype appeared many times. This chain joins TRBV28 and TRBJ2-7; possible D gene TRBD2, 6 bases. Trimming removed 2 bases from V and 6 bases from J, with 17 bases in between. CDR1 and CDR2 from the germline V gene are MDHEN and SYDVKM. The CDR3 extends over 15 amino acids. Here the CDR3 DNA reads TGTGCCAGCAGTTTAATCGGGCGGGATAGGGGCGAGCAGTACTTC. Amino acids: CASSLIGRDRGEQYF.

There are many counts of this clonotype. The CDR3 loop reads CASSSKLAGKGTQYF. The CDR3 DNA reads as TGTGCCAGCAGCTCAAAACTAGCGGGGAAAGGGACCCAGTACTTC. V is TRBV7-2 and J is TRBJ2-5; 10 bases line up with TRBD2. The germline gives CDR1 SGHTA, CDR2 FQGNSA. The trim removed 4 bases at V and 7 bases at J, leaving 9 bases unmatched. The CDR3 runs 15 residues.

The CDR3 loop is CAISPGTGQRETQYF. CDR3 nucleotides: TGTGCCATCTCCCCCGGGACAGGGCAACGGGAGACCCAGTACTTC. V is TRBV10-3 and J is TRBJ2-5; 9 bases match TRBD1. J was trimmed by 5 bases and V by 8 bases; bases with no gene match: 12. Looked up from germline, CDR1 is ENHRY and CDR2 is SYGVKD. This CDR3 comprises 15 residues.

This clonotype was seen many times. This chain uses TRBV12-3 or TRBV12-4 with TRBJ2-1; D gene unclear. This CDR3 comprises 15 residues. Trimming removed 6 bases from V and 6 bases from J, with 18 bases in between. The CDR3 region has the DNA TGTGCCAGCAGCTTTGACGGGCACGAGATCAATGAGCAGTTCTTC. It yields the protein CASSFDGHEINEQFF.

The sample holds a few counts of this clonotype. The V gene is TRBV3-1, the J gene TRBJ2-7; D ambiguous. This CDR3 comprises 11 residues. The germline CDR1 and CDR2 sequences are LGHDT and YNNKEL (reference sequence). The V end was cut by 5 bases, the J end by 5 bases, with 7 bases between. The CDR3 sequence is CASSKHDEQYF. In nucleotides, the CDR3 is TGTGCCAGCAGCAAACACGACGAGCAGTACTTC.

About this clonotype: This likely comes from a read error, as the CDR3 has no conserved phenylalanine or tryptophan at its end. The chain links TRBV6-1 to TRBJ2-5; 7 bases agree with TRBD2. Germline loops: CDR1 MNHNS, CDR2 SASEGT. The CDR3 consists of 15 residues. The J segment lost 4 bases and the V segment lost 4 bases, leaving 9 bases of the junction unmatched. The CDR3 coding sequence is TGTGCCAGCAGTGGAAGACCAGGCGGGGGAGAGACCCAGTACCTC. It specifies CASSGRPGGGETQYL.

There are many counts of this clonotype. The CDR3 protein is CASSFRRLAGVGAGELFF. Here the CDR3 DNA reads TGTGCCAGCAGTTTCCGACGACTAGCGGGAGTGGGGGCCGGGGAGCTGTTTTTT. The chain has TRBV12-3 or TRBV12-4 and TRBJ2-2; 12 nucleotides align to TRBD2. V dropped 3 bases and J dropped 6; count of bases not matched to a gene: 11. The CDR3 sequence is 18 residues long.

This clonotype appeared many times. The J gene is TRBJ2-7, the V gene TRBV11-2; D unclear. Germline V lookup: CDR1 SGHAT, CDR2 FQNNGV. Trimming took off 5 bases at V and 2 bases at J, with 16 bases between the two ends. This CDR3 has 15 amino acids. The CDR3 DNA is TGTGCCAGCAGCCTATCCACGGGTCAAACCTACGAGCAGTACTTC. Amino acid sequence: CASSLSTGQTYEQYF.

This clonotype has just a few counts. This chain joins TRBV30 and TRBJ2-1, with D perhaps matching TRBD2 (5 bases). Germline lookup yields CDR1 GTSNPN and CDR2 SVGIG (reference sequence). Trimming took 3 bases from V and 7 from J, leaving 28 bases between them. The CDR3 length is 18 residues. The CDR3 region is CAWRSRLRAVGLGNEQFF. The CDR3 DNA reads as TGTGCCTGGAGATCGAGATTGAGGGCTGTGGGCCTGGGGAATGAGCAGTTCTTC.

CDR3 sequence: CAWSRPSQPQHF. CDR3 DNA: TGTGCCTGGAGTAGGCCATCCCAGCCCCAGCATTTT. V is TRBV30 and J is TRBJ1-5; D gene uncertain. CDR1 GTSNPN and CDR2 SVGIG come from the germline V gene (reference sequence). The germline V and J ends were trimmed by 2 bases and 7 bases, with 9 bases remaining between them. The length of the CDR3 is 12 residues.

This clonotype occurred many times. The V and J genes are TRBV28 and TRBJ2-7; D uncertain. V was clipped by 6 bases and J by 3 bases, with 15 bases between them. The CDR3 runs 14 residues. Germline V gene sequence: CDR1 MDHEN, CDR2 SYDVKM. CDR3 residues: CASSLTGPRYEQYF. The CDR3 DNA follows: TGTGCCAGCAGCCTTACTGGGCCCCGCTACGAGCAGTACTTC.

This clonotype was observed many times. The chain links TRBV28 to TRBJ2-7; TRBD1 aligns across 11 bases. Trimming removed 5 bases from V and 4 bases from J; junction bases left unmatched: 7. CDR1 and CDR2 (germline): MDHEN, SYDVKM. The CDR3 runs 15 residues. CDR3 residues: CASSGTGTGGYEQYF. CDR3 sequence (DNA): TGTGCCAGCAGTGGAACCGGGACAGGGGGGTACGAGCAGTACTTC.

This clonotype was counted many times. The V call is TRBV15, the J call TRBJ1-5, with 10 positions matching TRBD1. This CDR3 contains 15 residues. Germline V gene data show CDR1 as LNHNV and CDR2 as YYDKDF (reference sequence). After removal of 3 bases from V and 5 bases from J, the junction contained 4 bases not matched to a gene. The CDR3 coding sequence is TGTGCCACCAGCAGCTCCGGGACAGGGGATCAGCCCCAGCATTTT. Translation: CATSSSGTGDQPQHF.

CDR3 region: CASAYDGLNTGELFF. The CDR3 DNA sequence: TGTGCCAGCGCGTACGACGGACTTAACACCGGGGAGCTGTTTTTT. This chain connects TRBV6-4 to TRBJ2-2; D might be TRBD2 (5 bases). The CDR3 length is 15 residues. Germline V lookup: CDR1 MRHNA, CDR2 SNTAGT. Trimming took 8 bases from V and 2 from J, leaving 15 bases between them.

This chain connects TRBV5-1 to TRBJ2-2; unclear D gene. In germline, CDR1 is SGHRS, CDR2 YFSETQ. CDR3 length: 15 residues. Trimming left V 5 bases short and J 1 base short, with 12 bases between. The CDR3, as DNA: TGCGCCAGCAGTATGGTCACAGTGAACACCGGGGAGCTGTTTTTT. Its translation: CASSMVTVNTGELFF.

This clonotype has a count of ten or more. The chain links TRBV6-1 to TRBJ1-1; 9 bases fit TRBD1. Germline-derived CDR1 and CDR2 are MNHNS and SASEGT. V gave up 8 bases and J gave up 4 bases; unmatched junction bases: 8. The CDR3 is 14 amino acids. CDR3 sequence reads: CASVKGTGITEAFF. The CDR3 DNA sequence: TGTGCCAGCGTAAAAGGGACAGGGATCACTGAAGCTTTCTTT.

This clonotype was counted only a few times. The chain is built from TRBV20-1 and TRBJ1-6, with 7 bases that match TRBD1. With 1 base clipped from V and 4 bases from J, the junction kept 10 bases outside the gene matches. CDR1 is DFQATT and CDR2 is SNEGSKA in the germline V gene (reference sequence). The CDR3 covers 17 residues. The CDR3 DNA sequence: TGCAGTGCTAGAGGAGGAGGTTGGGACAGATATAATTCACCCCTCCACTTT. Translating it yields CSARGGGWDRYNSPLHF.

This clonotype was counted between two and nine times. The V call is TRBV4-1, the J call TRBJ2-7, with 7 bases fitting TRBD2. The junction had 3 bases not matched to a gene; V was cut back by 0 bases and J by 1 base. The CDR3 is 15 amino acids. Germline V lookup: CDR1 MGHRA, CDR2 YSYEKL. CDR3 DNA: TGCGCCAGCAGCCAAGAGCAGCGGGGTTCCTACGAGCAGTACTTC. This translates into CASSQEQRGSYEQYF.

This clonotype has only a few counts. V usage is TRBV28 and J usage is TRBJ2-4, with D possibly TRBD2 on 6 matching bases. V was clipped by 3 bases and J by 0 bases, with 9 bases between them. CDR1 and CDR2 (germline): MDHEN, SYDVKM. This CDR3 region has 15 residues. For the CDR3, the DNA is TGTGCCAGCAGTTTTGGAGGGACAGCCAAAAACATTCAGTACTTC. Translated: CASSFGGTAKNIQYF.

There are a few counts of this clonotype. This chain connects TRBV27 to TRBJ1-5; 9 bases match TRBD1. Losses at the gene ends were 5 bases for V and 5 bases for J; bases not matched to a gene: 4. The CDR3 is 14 residues long. The germline V gene has CDR1 MNHEY and CDR2 SMNVEV (reference sequence). This CDR3 is CASSTGGGHQPQHF. The CDR3 nucleotides are TGTGCCAGCAGTACAGGGGGCGGACATCAGCCCCAGCATTTT.

This clonotype has a handful of counts. The V gene is TRBV28, the J gene TRBJ2-7; the D gene is possibly TRBD2 (6 bases). The germline gives CDR1 MDHEN, CDR2 SYDVKM. The CDR3 contains 14 residues. Deletions cut 2 bases from V and 7 bases from J, with 15 bases between. The CDR3 here is CASSLGAGRQEQYF. The CDR3 nucleotides read TGTGCCAGCAGTTTAGGTGCAGGGAGGCAAGAGCAGTACTTC.

The J gene is TRBJ2-7, the V gene TRBV27; D perhaps matches TRBD1 (6 bases). Germline CDR1 is MNHEY and CDR2 is SMNVEV (reference sequence). This CDR3 spans 15 amino acids. V gave up 1 base and J gave up 7 bases, with 17 bases separating them. CDR3 bases: TGTGCCAGCAGTTTATGGGTTGGGCCTGACAGGGAGCAGTACTTC. Translation gives CASSLWVGPDREQYF.

This clonotype was recorded many times. V usage is TRBV2 and J usage is TRBJ2-7, with 10 bases that match TRBD1. The J segment lost 5 bases and the V segment lost 6 bases, leaving 1 base of the junction unmatched. The germline CDR1 and CDR2 sequences are SNHLY and FYNNEI. This CDR3 is built from 12 residues. CDR3 DNA sequence: TGTGCCAGCAGGACAGGGGGCAACGAGCAGTACTTC. Its translation is CASRTGGNEQYF.

This clonotype has just a few counts. This chain links TRBV24-1 with TRBJ2-5; the match to TRBD2 covers 9 bases. This CDR3 is 13 amino acids long. Germline lookup yields CDR1 KGHDR and CDR2 SFDVKD. Unmatched junction bases numbered 7, after V lost 10 bases and J lost 5 bases. The CDR3 region has the DNA TGTGCCACTTCAGCGGGAGGTATGGAGACCCAGTACTTC. The encoded protein is CATSAGGMETQYF.

This clonotype has at least ten counts. The rearrangement uses TRBV7-8 and TRBJ2-3; 7 positions match TRBD2. The V and J ends lost 5 bases and 10 bases, in that order; junction bases with no gene match: 6. CDR3 length: 12 residues. Germline V gene data show CDR1 as SGHVS and CDR2 as FQNEAQ. This chain's CDR3 is CASSPQGLAQYF. CDR3 nucleotides: TGTGCCAGCAGCCCCCAAGGACTAGCGCAGTATTTT.

The chain couples TRBV19 to TRBJ1-1, with TRBD1 as a possible D gene (6 bases). V gave up 10 bases and J gave up 0 bases, with 12 bases separating them. The CDR3 is made up of 13 amino acids. Germline V gene lookup returns CDR1 LNHDA and CDR2 SQIVND (reference sequence). CDR3 loop: CATTWGLNTEAFF. In nucleotides, the CDR3 is TGTGCCACCACCTGGGGGCTGAACACTGAAGCTTTCTTT.

The gene calls are TRBV14 and TRBJ2-5; 9 bases fit TRBD2. This CDR3 is built from 15 residues. V lost 1 base, J lost 5 bases, and 5 bases stayed unmatched. CDR1 is SGHDN, CDR2 FVKESK, per germline. CDR3 coding DNA: TGTGCCAGCAGCCAAGGGACTAGCGAGTCGGAGACCCAGTACTTC. Protein product: CASSQGTSESETQYF.

This clonotype was seen a few times. V gene TRBV19 combines with J gene TRBJ1-5; 12 nucleotides agree with TRBD1. The CDR3 length is 14 residues. Germline lookup yields CDR1 LNHDA and CDR2 SQIVND (reference sequence). With 7 bases clipped from V and 5 bases from J, the junction kept 3 bases outside the gene matches. CDR3 sequence: CASNRDRGHQPQHF. The DNA of the CDR3 is TGTGCCAGTAATCGGGACAGGGGGCATCAGCCCCAGCATTTT. The whole variable domain, remainder taken from reference TRBV19 and TRBJ1-5, is DGGITQSPKYLFRKEGQNVTLSCEQNLNHDAMYWYRQDPGQGLRLIYYSQIVNDFQKGDIAEGYSVSREKKESFPLTVTSAQKNPTAFYLCASNRDRGHQPQHFGDGTRLSIL.

This clonotype was counted ten times or more. The chain's CDR3 is CASRLPIQGPGGYTF. The CDR3 DNA reads TGTGCCAGCAGACTTCCCATACAGGGGCCGGGTGGCTACACCTTC. The chain has TRBV28 and TRBJ1-2; 7 nucleotides agree with TRBD1. The CDR3 spans 15 residues. CDR1 and CDR2 from the germline V gene are MDHEN and SYDVKM. Trimming took 6 bases from V and 7 from J; bases not matched to a gene: 14.